This paragraph covers one T cell receptor beta chain sequence. What it binds is not known. This record belongs to a study of CD8 T cells in ankylosing spondylitis. It was by quantitative 5'-RACE with molecular barcodes that TCR beta libraries were made. TCRdb reprocessed the 5' RACE reads with MiXCR, giving one entry per CDR3 protein. The sample shows around 890,000 distinct CDR3 sequences, about 10% of them seen only once. Broader study findings: Peripheral blood held disease-linked clones only at relatively low frequency, and these were CD8+. Blood of patients with ankylosing spondylitis appeared to be characterized by a TCR beta motif of fewer than 10 highly homologous variants. Earlier literature documents some of the motif variants in reactive arthritis synovial fluid and blood. Clones tied to disease were said to be significantly enriched in matched ankylosing spondylitis synovial fluid.

Sequenced input: blood, either unsorted or a sorted T cell fraction (not recorded which). This clonotype originated in a male donor with ankylosing spondylitis.

The CDR3 DNA follows: TGCAGTGCTACCCGGCCCCAAAGTCCCCAGCATTTT. Protein sequence: CSATRPQSPQHF. This chain links TRBV20-1 with TRBJ1-5; D gene uncertain. Trimming cost V 4 bases and J 10 bases, with 14 bases left between them. Germline CDR1 and CDR2: DFQATT and SNEGSKA (reference sequence). CDR3 length: 12 amino acids.